These T cell receptor beta chains were read from a single sample in a study of response to subunit inactivated influenza vaccine. TCRdb called the RT-PCR reads again in MiXCR, with one record for every CDR3 protein. The data contain hundreds of thousands of distinct CDR3 sequences, under 15% of them seen just once; the ten biggest clones take up roughly 14%. This specimen consisted of PBMCs from blood, obtained 35 to 45 days after vaccination. These receptors were taken from a man aged 50 or older who received an inactivated influenza vaccine. Both conserved end residues are part of each CDR3. The D gene is left open where the match is weak. Size values are once, few and many counts, or a class for expanded clones, and some rows have none.

TRBV6-6,TRBJ1-1,many,.,TGTGCCAGCAGTCGGGCCTCGAACACTGAAGCTTTCTTT,CASSRASNTEAFF
TRBV28,TRBJ2-5,many,.,TGTGCCAGCAGTTTTGCAGGGATGCTGCGGTCCTTGGAGACCCAGTACTTC,CASSFAGMLRSLETQYF
TRBV12-3/TRBV12-4,TRBJ2-5,many,.,TGTGCCAGCAGTGGCGGAGAGACCCAGTACTTC,CASSGGETQYF
TRBV20-1,TRBJ2-1,few,TRBD2,TGCAGTGCCAAGCGGACTAGCGGCTACAATGAGCAGTTCTTC,CSAKRTSGYNEQFF
TRBV9,TRBJ1-4,many,.,TGTGCCAGCAGCCAGTCGGGGGGGGCTGGTGAAAAACTGTTTTTT,CASSQSGGAGEKLFF
TRBV20-1,TRBJ1-2,few,TRBD1,TGCAGTGCTAGAGCTCAGGGGGACTATGGCTACACCTTC,CSARAQGDYGYTF
TRBV12-3/TRBV12-4,TRBJ1-3,few,.,TGTGCCAGCAGTTTAGATGCCTACGGTGGAAACACCATATATTTT,CASSLDAYGGNTIYF
TRBV29-1,TRBJ1-4,.,.,TGCAGCGTTGAAGACGCGCAAGCTAATGAAAAACTGTTTTTT,CSVEDAQANEKLFF
TRBV6-2/TRBV6-3,TRBJ1-5,.,.,TGTGCCAGCAGGATCACAGGGTTGGGCAATCGGCCCCAGCATTTT,CASRITGLGNRPQHF
TRBV5-1,TRBJ2-1,few,TRBD1,TGCGCCAGCAGCCCAGCGGCGGGACAGGCTTACAATGAGCAGTTCTTC,CASSPAAGQAYNEQFF
TRBV5-1,TRBJ2-1,.,TRBD1,TGCGCCAGCAGCTTGGTGGACAGGGTCTACAATGAGCAGTTCTTC,CASSLVDRVYNEQFF
TRBV18,TRBJ2-7,few,TRBD2,TGTGCCAGCTCCGCAGCGGGGGCCGCCACCTACGAGCAGTACTTC,CASSAAGAATYEQYF
TRBV15,TRBJ2-3,.,.,TGTGCCACCAGCAGACCACCCATGGGGGATACGCAGTATTTT,CATSRPPMGDTQYF
TRBV12-3/TRBV12-4,TRBJ2-3,.,.,TGTGCCAGCAGTGTCGTAGGAAGAGCTAGCACAGATACGCAGTATTTT,CASSVVGRASTDTQYF
TRBV20-1,TRBJ2-7,.,TRBD2,TGCAGTGGGTCACTAGCGGGTTCCTACGAGCAGTACTTC,CSGSLAGSYEQYF
TRBV6-2/TRBV6-3,TRBJ2-3,few,.,TGTGCCGGAGGGAGGAGCACAGATACGCAGTATTTT,CAGGRSTDTQYF
TRBV29-1,TRBJ1-2,.,.,TGCAGCGTTGAGGGACTACAGGCCGAGGGCTACACCTTC,CSVEGLQAEGYTF
TRBV7-2,TRBJ1-1,many,.,TGTGCCAGCAGGGAACAGGGACTAAGGAACACTGAAGCTTTCTTT,CASREQGLRNTEAFF
TRBV6-1,TRBJ2-7,many,.,TGTGCCAGCCGGACTGTGCCGGATTTTTACGAGCAGTACTTC,CASRTVPDFYEQYF
TRBV7-2,TRBJ2-5,.,TRBD1,TGTGCCAGCAGCCGCCCGACAGGGGTCCAAGAGACCCAGTACTTC,CASSRPTGVQETQYF
TRBV5-1,TRBJ2-2,.,.,TGCGCCAGCAAGGTTGGGGGGCAGAACACCGGGGAGCTGTTTTTT,CASKVGGQNTGELFF
TRBV10-3,TRBJ2-3,.,TRBD2,TGTGCCATCAGTGTCCAGAGGGAGGGGATTGTCACAGATACGCAGTATTTT,CAISVQREGIVTDTQYF